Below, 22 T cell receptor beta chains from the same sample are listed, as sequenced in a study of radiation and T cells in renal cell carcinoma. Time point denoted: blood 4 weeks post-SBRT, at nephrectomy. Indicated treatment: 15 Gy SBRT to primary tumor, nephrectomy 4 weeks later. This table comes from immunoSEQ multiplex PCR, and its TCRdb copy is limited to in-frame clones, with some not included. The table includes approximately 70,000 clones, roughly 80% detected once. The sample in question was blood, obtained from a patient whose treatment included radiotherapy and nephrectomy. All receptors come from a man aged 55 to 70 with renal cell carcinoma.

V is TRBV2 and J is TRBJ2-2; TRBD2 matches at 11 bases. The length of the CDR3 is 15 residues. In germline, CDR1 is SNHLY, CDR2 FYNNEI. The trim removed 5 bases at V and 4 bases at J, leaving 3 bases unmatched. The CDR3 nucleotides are TGTGCCAGCAGTAGGCTAGCGGGGGGCACCGGGGAGCTGTTTTTT. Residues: CASSRLAGGTGELFF. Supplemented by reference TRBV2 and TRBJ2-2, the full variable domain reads EPEVTQTPSHQVTQMGQEVILRCVPISNHLYFYWYRQILGQKVEFLVSFYNNEISEKSEIFDDQFSVERPDGSNFTLKIRSTKLEDSAMYFCASSRLAGGTGELFFGEGSRLTVL.

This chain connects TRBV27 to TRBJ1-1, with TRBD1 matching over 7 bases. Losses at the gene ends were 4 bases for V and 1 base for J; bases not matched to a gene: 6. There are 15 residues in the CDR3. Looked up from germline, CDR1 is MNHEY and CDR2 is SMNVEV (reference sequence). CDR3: CASSSSGQPNTEAFF. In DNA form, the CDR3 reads TGTGCCAGCAGTTCCTCGGGACAGCCGAACACTGAAGCTTTCTTT.

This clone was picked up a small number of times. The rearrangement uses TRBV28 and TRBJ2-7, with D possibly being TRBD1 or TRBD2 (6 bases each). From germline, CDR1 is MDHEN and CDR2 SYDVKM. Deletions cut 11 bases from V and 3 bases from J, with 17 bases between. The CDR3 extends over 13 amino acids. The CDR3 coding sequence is TGTGCCGGAGGGGGTACGGTTTACTACGAGCAGTACTTC. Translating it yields CAGGGTVYYEQYF. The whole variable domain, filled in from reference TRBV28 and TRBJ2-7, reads DVKVTQSSRYLVKRTGEKVFLECVQDMDHENMFWYRQDPGLGLRLIYFSYDVKMKEKGDIPEGYSVSREKKERFSLILESASTNQTSMYLCAGGGTVYYEQYFGPGTRLTVT.

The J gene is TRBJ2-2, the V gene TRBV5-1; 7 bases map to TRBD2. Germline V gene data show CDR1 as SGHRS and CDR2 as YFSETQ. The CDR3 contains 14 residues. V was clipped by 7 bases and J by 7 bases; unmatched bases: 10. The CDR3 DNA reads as TGCGCCAGCGCCTGGGAGGGCCCGGTCGGGGAGCTGTTTTTT. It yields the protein CASAWEGPVGELFF. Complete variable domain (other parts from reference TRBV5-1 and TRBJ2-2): KAGVTQTPRYLIKTRGQQVTLSCSPISGHRSVSWYQQTPGQGLQFLFEYFSETQRNKGNFPGRFSGRQFSNSRSEMNVSTLELGDSALYLCASAWEGPVGELFFGEGSRLTVL.

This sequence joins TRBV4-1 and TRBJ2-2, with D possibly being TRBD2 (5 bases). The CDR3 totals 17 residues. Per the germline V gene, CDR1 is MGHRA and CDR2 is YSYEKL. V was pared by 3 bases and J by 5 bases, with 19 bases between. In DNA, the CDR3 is TGCGCCAGCAGCCATAATCCGGACTCACGGGGTACCGGGGAGCTGTTTTTT. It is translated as CASSHNPDSRGTGELFF.

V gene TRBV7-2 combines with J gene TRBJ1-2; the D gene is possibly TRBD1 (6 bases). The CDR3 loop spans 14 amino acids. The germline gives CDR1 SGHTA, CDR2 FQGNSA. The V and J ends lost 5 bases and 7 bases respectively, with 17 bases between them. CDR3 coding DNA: TGTGCCAGCAGCCCGGAGGGGGGGGCGATTGGCTACACCTTC. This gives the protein CASSPEGGAIGYTF.

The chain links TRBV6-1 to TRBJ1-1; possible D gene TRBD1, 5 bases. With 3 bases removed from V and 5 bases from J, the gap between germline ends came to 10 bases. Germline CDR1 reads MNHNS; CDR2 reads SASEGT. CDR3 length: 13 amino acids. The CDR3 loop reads CASSDRDRTEAFF. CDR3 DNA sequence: TGTGCCAGCAGTGACCGTGACAGAACTGAAGCTTTCTTT.

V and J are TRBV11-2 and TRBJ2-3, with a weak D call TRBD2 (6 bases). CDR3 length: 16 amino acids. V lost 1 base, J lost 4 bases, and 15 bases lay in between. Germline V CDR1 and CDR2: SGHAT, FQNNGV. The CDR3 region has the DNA TGTGCCAGCAGCTTAGTAGCGGCAGGGATGCCAGATACGCAGTATTTT. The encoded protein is CASSLVAAGMPDTQYF.

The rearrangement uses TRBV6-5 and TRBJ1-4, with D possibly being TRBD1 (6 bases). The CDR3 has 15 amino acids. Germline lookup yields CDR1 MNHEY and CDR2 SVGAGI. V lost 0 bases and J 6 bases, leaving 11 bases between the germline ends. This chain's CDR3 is CASSYSVRGDEKLFF. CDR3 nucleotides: TGTGCCAGCAGTTACTCGGTGAGGGGGGATGAAAAACTGTTTTTT.

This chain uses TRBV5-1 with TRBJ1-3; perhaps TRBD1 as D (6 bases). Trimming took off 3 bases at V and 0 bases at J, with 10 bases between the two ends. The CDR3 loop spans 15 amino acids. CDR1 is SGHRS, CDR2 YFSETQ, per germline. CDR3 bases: TGCGCCAGCAGCTCGACAGGCCTCTCTGGAAACACCATATATTTT. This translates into CASSSTGLSGNTIYF.

Here the CDR3 DNA reads TGTGCCAGCAGCCAAGAACAGGTCGTTTCCATGTACACTGAAGCTTTCTTT. Translating gives CASSQEQVVSMYTEAFF. The chain combines TRBV14 with TRBJ1-1, with D possibly matching TRBD1 (5 bases). The ends were cut back, 0 bases at V and 3 bases at J, with 17 bases in the middle. Per germline, CDR1 SGHDN and CDR2 FVKESK. The CDR3 loop spans 17 amino acids. Filled out from reference TRBV14 and TRBJ1-1, the complete variable domain reads EAGVTQFPSHSVIEKGQTVTLRCDPISGHDNLYWYRRVMGKEIKFLLHFVKESKQDESGMPNNRFLAERTGGTYSTLKVQPAELEDSGVYFCASSQEQVVSMYTEAFFGQGTRLTVV.

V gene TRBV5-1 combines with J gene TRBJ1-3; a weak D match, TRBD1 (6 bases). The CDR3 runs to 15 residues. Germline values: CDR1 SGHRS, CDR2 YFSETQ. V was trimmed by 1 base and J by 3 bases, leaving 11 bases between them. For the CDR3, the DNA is TGCGCCAGCAGCTTGTTTGGAGGGGGTGGAAACACCATATATTTT. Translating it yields CASSLFGGGGNTIYF.

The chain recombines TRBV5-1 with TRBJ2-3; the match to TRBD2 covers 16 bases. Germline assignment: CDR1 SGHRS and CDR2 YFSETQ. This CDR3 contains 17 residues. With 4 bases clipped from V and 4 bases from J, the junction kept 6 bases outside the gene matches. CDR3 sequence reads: CASSPGTSGRGADTQYF. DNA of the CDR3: TGCGCCAGCAGCCCCGGGACTAGCGGGAGGGGTGCAGATACGCAGTATTTT.

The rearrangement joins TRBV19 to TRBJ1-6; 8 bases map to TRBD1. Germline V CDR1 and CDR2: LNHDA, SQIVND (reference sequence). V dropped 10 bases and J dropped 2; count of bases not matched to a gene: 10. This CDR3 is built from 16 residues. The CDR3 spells CATSSTGVTYNSPLHF. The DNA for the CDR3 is TGTGCCACCTCATCGACAGGGGTTACCTATAATTCACCCCTCCACTTT.

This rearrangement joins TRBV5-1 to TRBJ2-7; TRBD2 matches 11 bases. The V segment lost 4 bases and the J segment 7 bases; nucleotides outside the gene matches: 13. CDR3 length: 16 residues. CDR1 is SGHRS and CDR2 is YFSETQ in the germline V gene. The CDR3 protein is CASSPLTSGGLREQYF. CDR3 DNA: TGCGCCAGCAGCCCCCTTACTAGCGGGGGCCTGAGGGAGCAGTACTTC.

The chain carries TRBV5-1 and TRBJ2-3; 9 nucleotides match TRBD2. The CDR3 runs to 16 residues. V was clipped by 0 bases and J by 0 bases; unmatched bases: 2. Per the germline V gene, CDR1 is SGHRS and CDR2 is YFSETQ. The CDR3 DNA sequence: TGCGCCAGCAGCTTGGGGCTAGCGGGAAGCACAGATACGCAGTATTTT. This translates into CASSLGLAGSTDTQYF.

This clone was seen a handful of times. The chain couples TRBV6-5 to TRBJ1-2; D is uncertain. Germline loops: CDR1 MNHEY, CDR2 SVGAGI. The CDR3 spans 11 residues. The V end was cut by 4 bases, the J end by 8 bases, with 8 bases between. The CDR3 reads CASSSPRGYTF. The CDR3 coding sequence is TGTGCCAGCAGTTCCCCCCGAGGCTACACCTTC.

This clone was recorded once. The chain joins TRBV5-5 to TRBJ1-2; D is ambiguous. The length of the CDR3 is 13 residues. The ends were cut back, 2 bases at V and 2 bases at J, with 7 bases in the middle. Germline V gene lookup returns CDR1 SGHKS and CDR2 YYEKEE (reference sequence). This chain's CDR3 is CASSFSGNYGYTF. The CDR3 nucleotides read TGTGCCAGCAGCTTCTCCGGGAACTATGGCTACACCTTC.

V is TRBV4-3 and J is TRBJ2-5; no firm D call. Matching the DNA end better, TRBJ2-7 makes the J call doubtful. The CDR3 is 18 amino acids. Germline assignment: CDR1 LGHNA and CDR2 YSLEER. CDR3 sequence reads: CASSQERSGPSWGYEQYF. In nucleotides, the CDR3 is TGCGCCAGCAGCCAAGAGCGGTCAGGACCATCCTGGGGCTACGAGCAGTACTTC.

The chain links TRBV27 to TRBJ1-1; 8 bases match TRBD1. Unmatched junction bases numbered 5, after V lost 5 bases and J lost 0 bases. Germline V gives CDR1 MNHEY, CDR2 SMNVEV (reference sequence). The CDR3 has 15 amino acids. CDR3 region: CASSLKTGVNTEAFF. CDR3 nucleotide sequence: TGTGCCAGCAGTCTCAAGACAGGGGTGAACACTGAAGCTTTCTTT.

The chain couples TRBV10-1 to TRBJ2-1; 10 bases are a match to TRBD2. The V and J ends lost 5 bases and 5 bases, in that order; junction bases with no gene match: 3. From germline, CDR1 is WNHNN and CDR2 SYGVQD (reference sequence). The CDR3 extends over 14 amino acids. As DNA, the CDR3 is TGCGCCAGCAGTCTAGCGGGAGCACACAATGAGCAGTTCTTC. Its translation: CASSLAGAHNEQFF.

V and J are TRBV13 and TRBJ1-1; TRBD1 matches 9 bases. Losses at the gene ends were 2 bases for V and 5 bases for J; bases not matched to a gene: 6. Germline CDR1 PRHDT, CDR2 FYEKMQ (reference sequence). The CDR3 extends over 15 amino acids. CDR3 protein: CASSLRGQGRTEAFF. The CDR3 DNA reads TGTGCCAGCAGCTTAAGGGGACAGGGAAGGACTGAAGCTTTCTTT.